The source of this T cell receptor (beta chain) is a study of cytomegalovirus exposure and HLA in healthy donors. As for this clone: A read error may produce the germline difference seen at one junction end.

This CDR3 is built from 14 residues. Germline CDR1 reads MNHNY; CDR2 reads SVGAGI (reference sequence). PCR primers comprised 60 Vbeta and 13 Jbeta primers. Per the study methods: Around 9.9 million shared chains were among the 60 million to 80 million unique TCR beta chains that a later analysis counted. Clones were read by immunoSEQ multiplex PCR, and TCRdb kept only the in-frame ones, dropping some. D and trimming were read from the DNA, whereas the V and J calls and clone size are those reported in that table. The sample has 100,000 to 150,000 clones; approximately 75% are singletons. This clonotype originated in a male donor in good health and CMV-seronegative. V and J are TRBV6-6 and TRBJ2-7; the D is unclear. The specimen was PBMCs. The CDR3 reads CASSHSLTLGEQYF. CDR3 sequence (DNA): TGTGCCAGCAGTCACTCCCTGACCCTAGGCGAGCAGTACTTC.